The clone carrying this TCR beta chain was seen only a few times. Enrollment shut out patients with autoimmune disease history or systemic immunosuppression. CDR3 length: 13 residues. The V gene lost 0 bases and the J gene lost 12 bases, with 16 bases spanning the gap. Germline CDR1 SGHDT, CDR2 YYEEEE. This specimen comes from a study of OX40 agonist ivuxolimab in advanced cancers. Whole-study context: Males comprised 75% to 90% of the group, whose mean age was about 60 years (range roughly 23 to 80). Partial responses occurred in three patients (one hepatocellular carcinoma, two cutaneous melanoma).

The method was immunoSEQ multiplex PCR; TCRdb's version includes in-frame clones alone and lacks a portion of them. In the table there are under 15,000 clones, roughly 80% of which are singletons. The rearrangement links TRBV5-6 to TRBJ2-7, with D unclear. The specimen was CD4+ or CD8+ T cells sorted from blood, collected in a trial of the OX40 agonist ivuxolimab. The source is an adult with an advanced solid tumor such as melanoma, head and neck, liver or kidney cancer. The CDR3 region has the DNA TGTGCCAGCAGCTTGGGCGTCCCGGAGAGCACGTACTTC. Translation gives CASSLGVPESTYF.